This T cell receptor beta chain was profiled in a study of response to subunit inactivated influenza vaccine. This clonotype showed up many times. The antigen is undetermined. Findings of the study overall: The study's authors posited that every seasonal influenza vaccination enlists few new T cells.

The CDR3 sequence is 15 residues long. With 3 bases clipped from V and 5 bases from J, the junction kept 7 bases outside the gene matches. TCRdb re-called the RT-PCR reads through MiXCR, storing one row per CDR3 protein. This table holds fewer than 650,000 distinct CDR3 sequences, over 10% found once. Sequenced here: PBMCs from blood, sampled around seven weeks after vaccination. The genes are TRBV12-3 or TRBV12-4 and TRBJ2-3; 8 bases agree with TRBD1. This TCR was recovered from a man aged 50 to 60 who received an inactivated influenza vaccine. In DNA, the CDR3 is TGTGCCAGCAGTTTGGGTCAGGGGGCTCAAGATACGCAGTATTTT. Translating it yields CASSLGQGAQDTQYF.